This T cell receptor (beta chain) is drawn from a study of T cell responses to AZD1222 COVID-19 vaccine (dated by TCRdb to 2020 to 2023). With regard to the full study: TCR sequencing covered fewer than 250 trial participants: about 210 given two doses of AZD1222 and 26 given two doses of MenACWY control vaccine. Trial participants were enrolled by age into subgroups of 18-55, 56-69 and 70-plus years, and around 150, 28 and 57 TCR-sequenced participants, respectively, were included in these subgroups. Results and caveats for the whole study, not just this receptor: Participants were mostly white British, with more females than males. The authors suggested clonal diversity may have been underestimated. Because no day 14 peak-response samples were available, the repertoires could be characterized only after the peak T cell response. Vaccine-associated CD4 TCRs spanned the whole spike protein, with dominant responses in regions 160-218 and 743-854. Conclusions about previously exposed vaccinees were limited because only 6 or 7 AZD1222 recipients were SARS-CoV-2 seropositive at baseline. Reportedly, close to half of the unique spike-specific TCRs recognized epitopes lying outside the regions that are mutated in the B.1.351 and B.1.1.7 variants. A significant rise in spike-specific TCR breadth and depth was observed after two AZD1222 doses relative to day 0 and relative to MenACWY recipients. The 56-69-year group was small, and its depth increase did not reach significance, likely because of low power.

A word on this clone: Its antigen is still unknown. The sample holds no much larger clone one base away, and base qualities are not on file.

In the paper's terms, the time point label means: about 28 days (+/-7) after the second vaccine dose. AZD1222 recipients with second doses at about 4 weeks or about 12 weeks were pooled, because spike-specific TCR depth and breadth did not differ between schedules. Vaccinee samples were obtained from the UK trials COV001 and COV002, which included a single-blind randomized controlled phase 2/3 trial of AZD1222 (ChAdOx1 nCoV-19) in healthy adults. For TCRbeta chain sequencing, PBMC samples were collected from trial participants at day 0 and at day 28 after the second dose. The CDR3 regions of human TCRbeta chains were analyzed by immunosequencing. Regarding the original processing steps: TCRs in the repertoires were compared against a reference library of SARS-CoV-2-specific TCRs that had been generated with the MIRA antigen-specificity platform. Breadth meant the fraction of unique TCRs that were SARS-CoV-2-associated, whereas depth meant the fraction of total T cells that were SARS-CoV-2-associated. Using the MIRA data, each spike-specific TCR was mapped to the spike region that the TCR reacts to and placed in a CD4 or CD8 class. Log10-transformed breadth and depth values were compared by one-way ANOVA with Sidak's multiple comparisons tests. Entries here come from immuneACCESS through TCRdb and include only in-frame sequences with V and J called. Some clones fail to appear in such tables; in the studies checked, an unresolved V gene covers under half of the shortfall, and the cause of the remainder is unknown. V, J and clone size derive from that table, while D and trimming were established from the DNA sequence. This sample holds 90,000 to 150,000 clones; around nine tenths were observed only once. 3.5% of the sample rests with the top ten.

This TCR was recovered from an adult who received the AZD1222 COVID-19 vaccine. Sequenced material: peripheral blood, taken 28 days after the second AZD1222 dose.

The DNA is as follows: TGTGCCAGTACCCCCGGGGGAGGACGCAATCAGCCCCAGCATTTT. This translates into CASTPGGGRNQPQHF. The rearrangement joined TRBV19 to TRBJ1-5, with TRBD1 as a weak D call on 5 bases. The germline V gene (reference sequence) yields LNHDA for CDR1 and SQIVND for CDR2. From the cysteine up to the phenylalanine, the CDR3 has a length of 15 residues. Just the 45-base CDR3 DNA is kept, in frame starting at base 1. V gives up 7 bases and J gives up 2 bases, and the segment between their germline ends measures 15 bases.